This entry concerns a single T cell receptor (beta chain). This specimen belongs to a study of OX40 agonist ivuxolimab in advanced cancers. Profiling relied on immunoSEQ multiplex PCR, and the TCRdb table lists in-frame clones only, not all of them. This sample yields 57,000 or so clones, of which around 83% are seen a single time; around 3.5% belongs to the top ten. Autoimmune disease history or systemic immunosuppression barred patients. V lost 3 bases to trimming and J lost 3 bases; unmatched junction nucleotides: 4. Germline CDR1 is KGHSH and CDR2 is LQKENI. The CDR3 length is 14 residues. This receptor was obtained from an adult with an advanced solid tumor such as melanoma, head and neck, liver or kidney cancer. The source was CD4+ or CD8+ T cells sorted from blood, collected in a trial of the OX40 agonist ivuxolimab. The gene calls are TRBV18 and TRBJ2-5; 7 nucleotides line up with TRBD1. CDR3 DNA sequence: TGTGCCAGCTCACCCCGGACAGGAAAAGAGACCCAGTACTTC. This encodes CASSPRTGKETQYF.